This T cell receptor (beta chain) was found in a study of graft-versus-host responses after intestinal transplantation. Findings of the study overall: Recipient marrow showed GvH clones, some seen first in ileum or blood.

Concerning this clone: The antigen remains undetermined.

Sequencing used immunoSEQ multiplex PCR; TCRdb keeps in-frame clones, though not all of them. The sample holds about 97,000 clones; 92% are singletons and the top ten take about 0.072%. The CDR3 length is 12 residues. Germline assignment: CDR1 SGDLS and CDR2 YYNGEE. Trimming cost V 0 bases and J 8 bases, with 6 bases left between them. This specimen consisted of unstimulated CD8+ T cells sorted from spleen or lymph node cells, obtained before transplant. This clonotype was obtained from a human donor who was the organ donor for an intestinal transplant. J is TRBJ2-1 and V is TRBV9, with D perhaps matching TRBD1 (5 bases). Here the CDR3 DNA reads TGTGCCAGCAGCGTAGCAGGGCATGAGCAGTTCTTC. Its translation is CASSVAGHEQFF.